Ten or more counts support the clone carrying this T cell receptor beta chain. These data belong to a study of blood T cells in healthy people across ages. CDR1 and CDR2 (germline): SEHNR, FQNEAQ (reference sequence). V was shortened by 0 bases and J by 8 bases, with 8 bases between the two germline ends. The CDR3 covers 13 residues. It was with a sample-barcoded 5' primer and a J-beta primer mix that a second PCR of about 6 to 11 cycles was run. TCRdb processed the 5' RACE reads anew with MiXCR; each CDR3 protein has one entry. The table lists fewer than 2,000,000 distinct CDR3 sequences, 34% of them singletons, with around 11% in the top ten.

Sequencing input: blood. The receptor was isolated from a woman aged 25 to 39 in good health. This sequence joins TRBV7-9 and TRBJ2-1, with D tentatively TRBD2 (6 bases). CDR3 amino acids: CASSLARGDEQFF. For the CDR3, the DNA is TGTGCCAGCAGCTTAGCGCGGGGCGATGAGCAGTTCTTC.